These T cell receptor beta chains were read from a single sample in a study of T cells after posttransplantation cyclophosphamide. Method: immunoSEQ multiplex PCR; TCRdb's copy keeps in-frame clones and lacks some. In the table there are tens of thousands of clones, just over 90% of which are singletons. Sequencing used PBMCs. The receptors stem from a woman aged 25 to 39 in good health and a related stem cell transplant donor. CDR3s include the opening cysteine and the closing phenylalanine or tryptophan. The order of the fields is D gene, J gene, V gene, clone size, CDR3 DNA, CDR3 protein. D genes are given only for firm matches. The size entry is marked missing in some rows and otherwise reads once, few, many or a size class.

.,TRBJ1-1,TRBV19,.,TGTGCCAGTAGTATAGAGGCAGGGATGGTCACTGAAGCTTTCTTT,CASSIEAGMVTEAFF
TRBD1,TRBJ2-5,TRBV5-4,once,TGTGCCAGCAGCTTCCCCGGGACAGGGGGGGCAGAGACCCAGTACTTC,CASSFPGTGGAETQYF
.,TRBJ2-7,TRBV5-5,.,TGTGCCAGCAGCTTGGGATGGGGTGGGACCTACGAGCAGTACTTC,CASSLGWGGTYEQYF
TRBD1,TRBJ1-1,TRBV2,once,TGTGCCAGCAAAAAGACAGGGGGCTTACTGAACACTGAAGCTTTCTTT,CASKKTGGLLNTEAFF
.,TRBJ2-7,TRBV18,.,TGTGCCAGCTCACACGATGATTACGAGCAGTACTTC,CASSHDDYEQYF
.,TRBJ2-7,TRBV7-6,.,TGTGCCAGCAGCAACCCCCCAGGCAACGAGCAGTACTTC,CASSNPPGNEQYF
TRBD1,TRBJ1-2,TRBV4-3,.,TGCGCCAGCAGCCAAGATATTGGGCAGGGGGCGGCCTATGGCTACACCTTC,CASSQDIGQGAAYGYTF
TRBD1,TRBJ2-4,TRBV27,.,TGTGCCAGCAGTTTCCGACAGGGGACGAACATTCAGTACTTC,CASSFRQGTNIQYF
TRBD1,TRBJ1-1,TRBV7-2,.,TGTGCCAGCAGCTTAGAAGGGGGCGGCACTGAAGCTTTCTTT,CASSLEGGGTEAFF
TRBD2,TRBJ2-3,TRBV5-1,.,TGCGCCAGCAGCTTCCTAGCGGGGCTTTATTTT,CASSFLAGLYF
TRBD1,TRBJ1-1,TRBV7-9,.,TGTGCCAGCAGCTCTTGGGACAGGAAAAACACTGAAGCTTTCTTT,CASSSWDRKNTEAFF
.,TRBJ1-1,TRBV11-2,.,TGTGCCAGCATCACGCAAAGGAACACTGAAGCTTTCTTT,CASITQRNTEAFF
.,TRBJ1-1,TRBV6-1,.,TGTGCCAGCAGCGAAAGGGGGGGTATGGCTTTCTTT,CASSERGGMAFF
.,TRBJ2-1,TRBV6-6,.,TGTGCCAGCAGTGCGGGACTCCGAAACTACAATGAGCAGTTCTTC,CASSAGLRNYNEQFF
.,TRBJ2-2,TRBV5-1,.,TGCGCCAGCAGCTTGCTTTTTCGGGGGACTGGCACCGGGGAGCTGTTTTTT,CASSLLFRGTGTGELFF
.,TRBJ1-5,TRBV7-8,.,TGTGCCAGCAGCGCATCTGGGAATCAGCCCCAGCATTTT,CASSASGNQPQHF
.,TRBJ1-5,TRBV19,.,TGTGCCAGCCGACGGCGCATCCGACCCCAGCATTTT,CASRRRIRPQHF
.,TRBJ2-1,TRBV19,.,TGTGCCAGTAGCGGCAGGAACTACAATGAGCAGTTCTTC,CASSGRNYNEQFF
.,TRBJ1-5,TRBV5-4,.,TGTGCCAGCAGCTTGGATGTAGGGGTGAATCAGCCCCAGCATTTT,CASSLDVGVNQPQHF
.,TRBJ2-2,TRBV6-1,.,TGTGCCAGCAGTGACAGGGGGGACACCGGGGAGCTGTTTTTT,CASSDRGDTGELFF
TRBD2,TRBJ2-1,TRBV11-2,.,TGTGCCAGCAGCTTAGAGCGGGGGAAAATTGAGCAGTTCTTC,CASSLERGKIEQFF
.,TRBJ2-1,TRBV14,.,TGTGCCAGCAGCCAAGTCGGGGGAAGGGGACTGGATGAGCAGTTCTTC,CASSQVGGRGLDEQFF
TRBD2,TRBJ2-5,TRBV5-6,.,TGTGCCAGCAGCTTGGTTGAGGCTAGCGGGGGGGCGACCCAGTACTTC,CASSLVEASGGATQYF
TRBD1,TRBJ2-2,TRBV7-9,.,TGTGCCAGCAGCGCAAGGGGGCGGAACACCGGGGAGCTGTTTTTT,CASSARGRNTGELFF
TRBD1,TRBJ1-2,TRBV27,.,TGTGCCATCAAGATCGGCGGGACAGGGGGCGGCTACACCTTC,CAIKIGGTGGGYTF
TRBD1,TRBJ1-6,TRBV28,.,TGTGCCAGCATTCAGACAGGGTCCTATTCACCCCTCCACTTT,CASIQTGSYSPLHF
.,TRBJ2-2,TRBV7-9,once,TGTGCCAGCAGCCGACTGGGAGGTCGGAACACCGGGGAGCTGTTTTTT,CASSRLGGRNTGELFF
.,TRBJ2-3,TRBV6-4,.,TGTGCCAGCAGTGTCTCCAGGGGAAAGGATACGCAGTATTTT,CASSVSRGKDTQYF
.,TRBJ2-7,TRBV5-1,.,TGCGCCAGCAGCCCGGATTGGGAGGCAGTGTCCTACGAGCAGTACTTC,CASSPDWEAVSYEQYF
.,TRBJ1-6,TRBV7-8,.,TGTGCCAGCAGCTGGACCCAGGCAGCGGATTCACCCCTCCACTTT,CASSWTQAADSPLHF
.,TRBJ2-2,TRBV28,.,TGTGCCAGCAGTCCGACGTACGCACCGAACACCGGGGAGCTGTTTTTT,CASSPTYAPNTGELFF
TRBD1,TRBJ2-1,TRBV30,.,TGTGCCTGGAGTGGGACAGGCGAGCAGTTCTTC,CAWSGTGEQFF
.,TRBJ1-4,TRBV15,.,TGTGCCACCAGCAGAGACAGGGCGGGTGAAAAACTGTTTTTT,CATSRDRAGEKLFF
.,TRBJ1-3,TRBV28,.,TGTGCCAGCACCCCCCCCGGCAGGGACGGCACCATATATTTT,CASTPPGRDGTIYF
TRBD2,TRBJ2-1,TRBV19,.,TGTGCCACTGGACTAGCCGCCCAGGGCTACAATGAGCAGTTCTTC,CATGLAAQGYNEQFF
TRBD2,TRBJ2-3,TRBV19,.,TGTGCCAGTAGTATAGGGGGGGGAGGTAGAACAGATACGCAGTATTTT,CASSIGGGGRTDTQYF
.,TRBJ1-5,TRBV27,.,TGTGCCAGCAGCCTCGGCGGTCACAATCAGCCCCAGCATTTT,CASSLGGHNQPQHF
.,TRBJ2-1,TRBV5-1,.,TGCGCCAGCAGCTTCCCTGACCCCTACAATGAGCAGTTCTTC,CASSFPDPYNEQFF
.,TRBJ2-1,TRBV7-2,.,TGTGCCAGCAGCTTCCGGGACGACTCCTACAATGAGCAGTTCTTC,CASSFRDDSYNEQFF
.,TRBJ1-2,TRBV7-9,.,TGTGCCAGCAGCTTAGTTGGGAGTAATGGCTACACCTTC,CASSLVGSNGYTF
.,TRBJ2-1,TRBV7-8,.,TGTGCCAGCAGCACTCCACCCGAGGGCCGCTCCTACAATGAGCAGTTCTTC,CASSTPPEGRSYNEQFF
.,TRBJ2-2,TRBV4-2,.,TGTGCCAGCAGCCAAGGCGGAGTGAACACCGGGGAGCTGTTTTTT,CASSQGGVNTGELFF
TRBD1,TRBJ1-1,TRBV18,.,TGTGCCAGCTCACCATTACGGGACAGTTACACTGAAGCTTTCTTT,CASSPLRDSYTEAFF
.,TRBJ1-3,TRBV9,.,TGTGCCAGCAGCGATTACAGGGACTCTGGAAACACCATATATTTT,CASSDYRDSGNTIYF
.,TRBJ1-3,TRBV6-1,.,TGTGCCAGCAGTGGTTCCCCGACCTCTGGAAACACCATATATTTT,CASSGSPTSGNTIYF
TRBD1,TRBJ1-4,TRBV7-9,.,TGTGCCAGCAGCTTAGGGGACAGGGACGTGAATGAAAAACTGTTTTTT,CASSLGDRDVNEKLFF
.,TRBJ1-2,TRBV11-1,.,TGTGCCAGCAGCTTTAATAACTATGGCTACACCTTC,CASSFNNYGYTF
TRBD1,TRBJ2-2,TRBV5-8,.,TGTGCCAGCAGACTGCCGGGACAGGGACGCACCGGGGAGCTGTTTTTT,CASRLPGQGRTGELFF
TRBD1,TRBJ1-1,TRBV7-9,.,TGTGCCAGCAGCCTCTGGACAGGGGATTTAGACACTGAAGCTTTCTTT,CASSLWTGDLDTEAFF
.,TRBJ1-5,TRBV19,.,TGTGCCAGTACCCCCCTTTTTATTAGTTTGTGGACGGAAGAGGGCTATAGCAATCAGCCCCAGCATTTT,CASTPLFISLWTEEGYSNQPQHF
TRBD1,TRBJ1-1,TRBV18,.,TGTGCCAGCTCACCACGGGCAGGGGGCCTGAACACTGAAGCTTTCTTT,CASSPRAGGLNTEAFF
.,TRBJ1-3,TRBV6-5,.,TGTGCCAGCAGTTACTCGGTGCCTTCTGATGGAAACACCATATATTTT,CASSYSVPSDGNTIYF
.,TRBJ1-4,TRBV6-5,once,TGTGCCAGCAGTCGGGGTAGGGCGACTAATGAAAAACTGTTTTTT,CASSRGRATNEKLFF